The TCR beta chain under discussion was sequenced for a study of early T cells in non-severe SARS-CoV-2 infection. The germline gives CDR1 WNHNN, CDR2 SYGVQD (reference sequence). Trimming took off 3 bases at V and 3 bases at J, with 15 bases between the two ends. The CDR3 spans 16 residues. In this sample, this clonotype turned up many times. A single record per CDR3 protein comes from TCRdb applying MiXCR to the 5' RACE reads. The sample holds around 20,000 distinct CDR3 sequences, under 5.5% seen once. The sequenced sample consisted of whole blood. This TCR came from an adult who was a healthcare worker with PCR-confirmed SARS-CoV-2 infection or an uninfected control (not recorded which). The chain employs TRBV10-1 and TRBJ2-1; D is unresolved. In DNA form, the CDR3 reads TGCGCCAGCAGTGAAGAATCAGCGTCCCACTACAATGAGCAGTTCTTC. Its translation is CASSEESASHYNEQFF.